A selection of T cell receptor beta chains follows, all from one sample in a study of blood T cell repertoires in COVID-19. Profiling relied on immunoSEQ multiplex PCR, and the TCRdb table lists in-frame clones only, not all of them. The data contain under 400,000 clones, more than 70% of them seen just once; the ten biggest clones take up around 9.3%. The sequenced sample consisted of peripheral blood. These receptors were collected from a woman aged 25 to 45 with COVID-19, enrolled during active disease. Both conserved end residues are part of each CDR3. D genes are given only for firm matches. Clone size is given for some rows only: seen once, a few or many times, or a class if the clone is expanded.

TRBV19	.	TRBD1	TRBJ1-2	CATGTANYGYTF	TGTGCCACAGGGACAGCTAACTATGGCTACACCTTC
TRBV28	.	TRBD1	TRBJ2-7	CASSLVGQGVMNEQYF	TGTGCCAGCAGTTTAGTAGGACAGGGGGTGATGAACGAGCAGTACTTC
TRBV6-2/TRBV6-3	.	.	TRBJ2-5	CASSTSAKETQYF	TGTGCCAGCAGTACTAGTGCGAAAGAGACCCAGTACTTC
TRBV4-2	.	TRBD1	TRBJ2-7	CASSARTGHYEQYF	TGTGCCAGCAGCGCCCGGACAGGCCACTACGAGCAGTACTTC
TRBV27	.	TRBD1	TRBJ2-7	CASRIRTGGYEQYF	TGTGCCAGCAGAATAAGGACAGGGGGCTACGAGCAGTACTTC
TRBV5-1	few	TRBD1	TRBJ1-1	CASSSGQGARVTEAFF	TGCGCCAGCAGCTCGGGACAGGGGGCGCGTGTCACTGAAGCTTTCTTT
TRBV19	.	TRBD2	TRBJ2-7	CASSISSGAPYEQYF	TGTGCCAGTAGTATTTCTAGCGGGGCCCCCTACGAGCAGTACTTC
TRBV20-1	.	TRBD2	TRBJ2-7	CSGEGLYEQYF	TGCAGTGGGGAGGGCCTCTACGAGCAGTACTTC
TRBV23-1	.	.	TRBJ2-1	CASRTGTIFPSSYNEQFF	TGCGCCAGCAGGACCGGGACAATTTTCCCAAGCTCCTACAATGAGCAGTTCTTC
TRBV6-6	.	TRBD2	TRBJ2-3	CASRTGLAGTQYF	TGTGCCAGCAGGACGGGACTAGCGGGGACGCAGTATTTT
TRBV2	.	TRBD1	TRBJ1-2	CASSEGQGRGYTF	TGTGCCAGCAGTGAAGGACAGGGGCGTGGCTACACCTTC
TRBV4-3	.	.	TRBJ2-5	CASSLDISETQYF	TGCGCCAGCAGCCTGGACATCTCGGAGACCCAGTACTTC
TRBV9	.	.	TRBJ2-7	CASSVGVGEIYEQYF	TGTGCCAGCAGCGTCGGGGTCGGGGAGATTTATGAGCAGTACTTC
TRBV12-3/TRBV12-4	.	.	TRBJ2-4	CASSPPSSIQYF	TGTGCCAGCAGTCCCCCCTCGTCCATTCAGTACTTC
TRBV5-6	once	TRBD2	TRBJ2-3	CASSLRLAANTDTQYF	TGTGCCAGCAGCTTGCGACTAGCGGCTAACACAGATACGCAGTATTTT
TRBV4-1	.	TRBD1	TRBJ2-7	CASSPYQGAVEQYF	TGCGCCAGCAGCCCCTACCAGGGGGCGGTCGAGCAGTACTTC
TRBV29-1	.	.	TRBJ1-1	CSACGLQLNTEAFF	TGCAGCGCCTGTGGTCTACAGTTGAACACTGAAGCTTTCTTT
TRBV4-2	.	.	TRBJ2-2	CASSLGLAVAGELFF	TGTGCCAGCAGCCTCGGGCTAGCAGTCGCCGGGGAGCTGTTTTTT
TRBV21-1	.	.	TRBJ2-1	CASSKCREGSYNEQFF	TGTGCCAGCAGCAAGTGTAGGGAGGGCTCCTACAATGAGCAGTTCTTC
TRBV14	.	.	TRBJ1-3	CASSRSRGRSGNTIYF	TGTGCCAGCAGCCGCTCCAGGGGCCGCTCTGGAAACACCATATATTTT
TRBV5-1	.	.	TRBJ1-3	CASSATDSGNTIYF	TGCGCCAGCAGCGCGACAGACTCTGGAAACACCATATATTTT